The clone carrying this T cell receptor beta chain was seen a single time. Per the original methods: Counts of nucleated cells, estimated from reference gene primer amplification, were obtained. Profiled with immunoSEQ multiplex PCR; TCRdb holds only in-frame clones, not every one. V and J calls and clone size come straight from that table; D and trimming were deduced from the DNA. Altogether about 73,000 clones are present, 75% to 90% being singletons, with the ten largest covering approximately 10%. Germline V gene sequence: CDR1 ENHRY, CDR2 SYGVKD. This CDR3 has 14 residues. V gave up 6 bases and J gave up 2 bases, with 13 bases separating them. The data stem from a study of blood T cell repertoires in COVID-19. Study overall: Acute and convalescent COVID-19 samples came from the United States, Italy and Spain. PBMCs, B-cell-depleted T cells, or T cells provided the cDNA or gDNA that made up the material.

The chain joins TRBV10-3 to TRBJ1-2; TRBD1 might be the D (6 bases). The clonotype originates from an elderly man with acute or convalescent COVID-19. Sample: peripheral blood. This CDR3 is CAIRPRGENYGYTF. In DNA form, the CDR3 reads TGTGCCATCAGACCCAGGGGAGAGAACTATGGCTACACCTTC.